The clone carrying this TCR beta chain was seen more than once but under ten times. The antigen is undetermined. PCR primers comprised 60 Vbeta and 13 Jbeta primers. This table comes from immunoSEQ multiplex PCR, and its TCRdb copy is limited to in-frame clones, with some not included. The data hold 200,000 to 250,000 clones, with about four fifths observed a single time. CDR3 length equals 13 residues. V was cut by 1 base and J by 6 bases, with 10 bases left in between. The germline V gene encodes CDR1 SGHNT and CDR2 YYREEE (reference sequence). This entry belongs to a study of cytomegalovirus exposure and HLA in healthy donors. Study-wide results and caveats: In a later analysis, DRB1 alleles had the most associated TCRs; HLA-C alleles the fewest.

The TCR originated in a woman aged 40 to 50 in good health and CMV-seropositive. Sequenced sample: PBMCs. This chain joins TRBV5-4 and TRBJ1-2; D is possibly TRBD1 (6 bases). The CDR3 DNA sequence: TGTGCCAGCAGCTTGCTGGGGGCTGATGGCTACACCTTC. Protein sequence: CASSLLGADGYTF.